The 10 T cell receptor beta chains presented below share a single source sample, sequenced in a study of shared clonotypes between healthy human individuals. The data were produced by immunoSEQ multiplex PCR, yet TCRdb's version contains in-frame clones alone and is incomplete. Of roughly 2.2 million clones listed, less than 95% are singletons. The sample comprised naive CD4+ T cells from PBMCs. As to subset: CD45RA+ positively selected. The receptors shown here come from a man aged 18 to 30 in good health. Some clones in this sample may be carry-over from other donors' samples.

The chain joins TRBV4-3 to TRBJ2-7; D is uncertain. Trimming stripped 1 base from V and 2 bases from J, with 12 bases between. Looked up from germline, CDR1 is LGHNA and CDR2 is YSLEER. The CDR3 runs to 15 residues. The CDR3 protein is CASSQARWQTYEQYF. The CDR3 nucleotides read TGCGCCAGCAGCCAAGCGAGATGGCAGACCTACGAGCAGTACTTC.

The chain employs TRBV7-9 and TRBJ2-7, with TRBD1 as a possible D gene (6 bases). Germline lookup yields CDR1 SEHNR and CDR2 FQNEAQ (reference sequence). Trimming pared 5 bases from V and 5 bases from J, leaving 16 bases between. The CDR3 sequence is 14 residues long. The CDR3 nucleotides read TGTGCCAGCAGCCCACAGGGCATTGAGAACGAGCAGTACTTC. Translation gives CASSPQGIENEQYF. Full variable domain (outside the CDR3, taken from reference TRBV7-9 and TRBJ2-7): DTGVSQNPRHKITKRGQNVTFRCDPISEHNRLYWYRQTLGQGPEFLTYFQNEAQLEKSRLLSDRFSAERPKGSFSTLEIQRTEQGDSAMYLCASSPQGIENEQYFGPGTRLTVT.

The chain recombines TRBV11-3 with TRBJ2-7; the D is unclear. The CDR3 is made up of 15 amino acids. CDR1 is SGHNT and CDR2 is YENEEA in the germline V gene. V was clipped by 5 bases and J by 0 bases, with 14 bases between them. CDR3 sequence reads: CASSLNPGLSYEQYF. CDR3 DNA sequence: TGTGCCAGCAGCCTCAATCCGGGTCTCTCCTACGAGCAGTACTTC.

V usage is TRBV20-1 and J usage is TRBJ2-2; D not certain. Germline V gene data show CDR1 as DFQATT and CDR2 as SNEGSKA (reference sequence). The CDR3 is made up of 11 amino acids. V lost 7 bases and J 3 bases, leaving 6 bases between the germline ends. The CDR3: CSGGDTGELFF. In DNA, the CDR3 is TGCAGTGGTGGGGACACCGGGGAGCTGTTTTTT.

V gene TRBV10-3 combines with J gene TRBJ2-6, with D tentatively TRBD2 (5 bases). This CDR3 is 13 amino acids long. V was clipped by 7 bases and J by 2 bases, with 6 bases between them. Looked up from germline, CDR1 is ENHRY and CDR2 is SYGVKD. The CDR3 reads CAITGTGANVLTF. The CDR3 bases are TGTGCCATCACGGGAACTGGGGCCAACGTCCTGACTTTC.

This chain joins TRBV5-8 and TRBJ2-7; D gene ambiguous. There are 12 residues in the CDR3. Trimming pared 0 bases from V and 6 bases from J, leaving 7 bases between. Germline assignment: CDR1 SGHTS and CDR2 YDEGEE. The CDR3 DNA follows: TGTGCCAGCAGCTTGGTAGTGGGCGAGCAGTACTTC. This encodes CASSLVVGEQYF.

The chain carries TRBV10-3 and TRBJ2-7; D not certain. Trimming shortened V by 2 bases and J by 5 bases, and 4 bases separated the two germline ends. Germline values: CDR1 ENHRY, CDR2 SYGVKD. CDR3 length: 11 residues. The DNA of the CDR3 is TGTGCCATCAGTGAGATAAACGAGCAGTACTTC. Protein product: CAISEINEQYF.

The CDR3 reads CASSVEGSMNTEAFF. DNA of the CDR3: TGTGCCAGCAGCGTAGAAGGCAGCATGAACACTGAAGCTTTCTTT. The chain joins TRBV9 to TRBJ1-1; no definite D call. This CDR3 spans 15 amino acids. V shed 0 bases and J shed 0 bases, with 9 bases lying between them. Germline V CDR1 and CDR2: SGDLS, YYNGEE.

The V call is TRBV2, the J call TRBJ2-5; 14 nucleotides match TRBD2. Germline-derived CDR1 and CDR2 are SNHLY and FYNNEI. CDR3 length: 16 amino acids. Germline trimming cut 6 bases from V and 0 bases from J; bases unmatched to any gene: 3. CDR3 loop: CASRGTSGSYQETQYF. In DNA, the CDR3 is TGTGCCAGCAGAGGGACTAGCGGGAGTTACCAAGAGACCCAGTACTTC.

The chain links TRBV11-2 to TRBJ2-2, with D uncertain. Germline loops: CDR1 SGHAT, CDR2 FQNNGV. The V end was cut by 3 bases, the J end by 3 bases, with 8 bases between. The CDR3 contains 14 residues. The CDR3 spells CASSFRVYTGELFF. In DNA, the CDR3 is TGTGCCAGCAGCTTCCGGGTCTACACCGGGGAGCTGTTTTTT.